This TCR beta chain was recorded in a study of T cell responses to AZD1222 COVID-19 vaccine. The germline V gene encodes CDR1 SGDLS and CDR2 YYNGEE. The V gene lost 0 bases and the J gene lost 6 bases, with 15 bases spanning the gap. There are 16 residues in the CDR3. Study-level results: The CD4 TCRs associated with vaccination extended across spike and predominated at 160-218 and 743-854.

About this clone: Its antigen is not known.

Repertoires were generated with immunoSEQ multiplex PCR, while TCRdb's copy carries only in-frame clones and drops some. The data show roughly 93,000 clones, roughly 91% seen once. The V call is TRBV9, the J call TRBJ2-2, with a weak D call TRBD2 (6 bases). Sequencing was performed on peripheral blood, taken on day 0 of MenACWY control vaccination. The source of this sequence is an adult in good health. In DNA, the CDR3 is TGTGCCAGCAGCGTAGATAATAGCGGATCCTCCGGGGAGCTGTTTTTT. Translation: CASSVDNSGSSGELFF.